This T cell receptor (beta chain) was retrieved from a study of cytomegalovirus exposure and HLA in healthy donors. Overall study context: Membership in the Caucasian-associated ancestry cluster was found for around 85% of fewer than 450 genotyped donors.

J was trimmed by 2 bases and V by 6 bases; bases with no gene match: 5. CDR3 length: 15 residues. Germline assignment: CDR1 SNHLY and CDR2 FYNNEI. The PCR had 60 Vbeta and 13 Jbeta primers. The repertoire was sequenced with immunoSEQ multiplex PCR; TCRdb's copy has only in-frame clones and lacks some. The repertoire holds under 80,000 clones, with about 71% as singletons. V usage is TRBV2 and J usage is TRBJ2-1; TRBD1 matches 9 bases. The sequencing input was PBMCs. The receptor's source is a woman aged 40 to 50 in good health and CMV-seronegative. The CDR3 sequence is CASRADRGAYNEQFF. Written as DNA, the CDR3 is TGTGCCAGCAGGGCAGACAGGGGGGCCTACAATGAGCAGTTCTTC. Combining the CDR3 with reference TRBV2 and TRBJ2-1 gives the whole variable domain EPEVTQTPSHQVTQMGQEVILRCVPISNHLYFYWYRQILGQKVEFLVSFYNNEISEKSEIFDDQFSVERPDGSNFTLKIRSTKLEDSAMYFCASRADRGAYNEQFFGPGTRLTVL.